This T cell receptor (beta chain) stems from a study of blood T cell repertoires in COVID-19 (TCRdb year 2020). Background for the entire study: The collaborator samples originated in the United States, Italy and Spain and spanned the acute and convalescent phases of COVID-19. The material from the prospective study consisted of cDNA or gDNA derived from T cells, B-cell-depleted T cells, or PBMCs. Deeply sampled blood TCRbeta repertoires from subjects exposed to, actively infected with, or recovered from COVID-19 were included in the dataset. The repertoires were made available in a free public database intended to serve as a resource for research on the immune response to SARS-CoV-2. The samples were drawn from the first 160 participants of the ongoing ImmuneRACE study and from 1,254 subjects provided by 6 global collaborators. Sample metadata almost always included a de-identified subject ID, COVID-19 status, age in years and sex. Where available, HLA class I and class II types were taken from metadata supplied by the sample provider and were not determined by assay-based typing. General findings and caveats noted by the study authors: The amount of clinical and demographic metadata varied by source and participant and was provided uncurated.

V lost 6 bases and J lost 7 bases, and the count of bases not matched to a germline gene is 8. The germline V gene gives CDR1 as SNHLY and CDR2 as FYNNEI. There are 14 amino acids in the CDR3, from cysteine to phenylalanine inclusive. Solely the CDR3 DNA is kept, with 42 bases framed from the first base. This clone has just a few counts. No antigen is known for it. No qualities accompany the bases; no much larger clone lies one base away. Whole blood was collected in K2EDTA tubes by collaborating institutions according to the institutions' own protocols. For TCRbeta analysis, collaborator samples were shipped as frozen whole blood, as isolated PBMCs, or as DNA extracted from either sample type. TCRbeta CDR3 regions were amplified from genomic DNA using the immunoSEQ Assay, a bias-controlled multiplex PCR. As for the original processing: Nucleated cell counts per sample were estimated from amplification of reference gene primers within the assay. To quantify the absolute abundance of each unique TCRbeta CDR3 rearrangement, sequence reads were collapsed and filtered. For each sample, productive Simpson clonality was calculated by taking the square root of Simpson's diversity index across productive rearrangements. Imported from immuneACCESS, the table was reduced by TCRdb to in-frame sequences with V and J called. These copies leave out some clones; in studies compared against another copy, an unresolved V gene accounts for under half, and the cause of the remainder is not known. From that table come the V and J calls and clone size; the DNA was used to work out D and trimming. This sample gives about 250,000 clones in total; more than 70% of them show up just once. Together, the top ten hold 5.7% of the sample.

This chain joins TRBV2 to TRBJ1-4, and TRBD1 matches 7 of the central bases. The sequenced sample consisted of peripheral blood. This receptor was taken from a man at least 80 years old with acute or convalescent COVID-19. This receptor carries the CDR3 CASREQGIAEKLFF. The DNA sequence is as follows: TGTGCCAGCAGAGAACAGGGGATAGCTGAAAAACTGTTTTTT.